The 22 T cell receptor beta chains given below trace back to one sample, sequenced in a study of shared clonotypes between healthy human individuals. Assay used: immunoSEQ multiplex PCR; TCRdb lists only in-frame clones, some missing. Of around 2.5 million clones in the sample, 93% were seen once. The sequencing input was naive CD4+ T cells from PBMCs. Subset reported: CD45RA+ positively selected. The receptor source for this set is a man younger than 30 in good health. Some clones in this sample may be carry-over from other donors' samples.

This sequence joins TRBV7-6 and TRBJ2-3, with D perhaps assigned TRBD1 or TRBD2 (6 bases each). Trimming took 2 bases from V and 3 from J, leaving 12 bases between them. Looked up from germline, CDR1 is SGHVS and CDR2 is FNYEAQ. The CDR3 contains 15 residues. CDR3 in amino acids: CASSLTQGGTDTQYF. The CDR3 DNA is TGTGCCAGCAGCTTAACACAGGGAGGAACAGATACGCAGTATTTT.

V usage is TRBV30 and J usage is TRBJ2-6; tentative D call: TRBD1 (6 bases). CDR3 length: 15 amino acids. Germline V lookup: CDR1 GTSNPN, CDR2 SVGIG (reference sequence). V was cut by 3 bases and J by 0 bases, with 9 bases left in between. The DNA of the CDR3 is TGTGCCTGGAGCAGGACAGTCTCTGGGGCCAACGTCCTGACTTTC. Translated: CAWSRTVSGANVLTF.

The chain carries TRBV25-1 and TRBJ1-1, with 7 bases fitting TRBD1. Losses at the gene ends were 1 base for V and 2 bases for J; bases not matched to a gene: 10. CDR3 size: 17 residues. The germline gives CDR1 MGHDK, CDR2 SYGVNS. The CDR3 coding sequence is TGTGCCAGCAGTGAATCCGGGTTCTGGGACAGCAACACTGAAGCTTTCTTT. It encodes CASSESGFWDSNTEAFF.

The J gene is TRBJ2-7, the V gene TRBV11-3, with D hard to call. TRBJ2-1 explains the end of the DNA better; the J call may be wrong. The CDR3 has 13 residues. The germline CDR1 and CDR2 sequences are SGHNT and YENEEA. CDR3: CASSLVRGNEQFF. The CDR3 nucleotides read TGTGCCAGCAGCTTAGTACGCGGCAATGAGCAGTTCTTC.

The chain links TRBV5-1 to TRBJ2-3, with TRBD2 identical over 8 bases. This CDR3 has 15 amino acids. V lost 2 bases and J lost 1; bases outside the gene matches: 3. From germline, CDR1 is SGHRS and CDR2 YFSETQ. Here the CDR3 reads CASSFSGTGTDTQYF. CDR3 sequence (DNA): TGCGCCAGCAGCTTTAGCGGGACTGGCACAGATACGCAGTATTTT.

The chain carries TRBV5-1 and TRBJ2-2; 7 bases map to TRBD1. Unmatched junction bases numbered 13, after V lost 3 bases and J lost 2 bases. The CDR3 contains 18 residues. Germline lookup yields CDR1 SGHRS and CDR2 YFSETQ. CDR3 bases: TGCGCCAGCAGCTCATCTCCTGACAGGGAGCAAAACACCGGGGAGCTGTTTTTT. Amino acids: CASSSSPDREQNTGELFF.

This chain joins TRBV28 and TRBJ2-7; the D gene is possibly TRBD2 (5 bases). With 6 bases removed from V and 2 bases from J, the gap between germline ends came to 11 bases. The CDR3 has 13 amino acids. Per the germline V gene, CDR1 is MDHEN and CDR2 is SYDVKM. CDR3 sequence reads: CASSRERTYEQYF. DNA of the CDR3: TGTGCCAGCAGCCGTGAGCGGACCTACGAGCAGTACTTC.

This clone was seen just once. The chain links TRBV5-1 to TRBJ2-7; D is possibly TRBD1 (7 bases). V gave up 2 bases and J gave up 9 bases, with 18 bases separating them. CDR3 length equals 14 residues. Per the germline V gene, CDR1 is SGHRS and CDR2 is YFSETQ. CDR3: CASSFGGDSFAQYF. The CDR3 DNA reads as TGCGCCAGCAGCTTTGGCGGGGACAGCTTTGCGCAGTACTTC.

The CDR3: CASSSTPTTNNEQFF. DNA for the CDR3: TGTGCCAGCAGCTCGACACCAACAACAAACAATGAGCAGTTCTTC. The chain couples TRBV7-3 to TRBJ2-1; D remains unclear. Looked up from germline, CDR1 is SGHTA and CDR2 is FQGTGA. The CDR3 covers 15 residues. V lost 4 bases to trimming and J lost 5 bases, with 15 bases between them.

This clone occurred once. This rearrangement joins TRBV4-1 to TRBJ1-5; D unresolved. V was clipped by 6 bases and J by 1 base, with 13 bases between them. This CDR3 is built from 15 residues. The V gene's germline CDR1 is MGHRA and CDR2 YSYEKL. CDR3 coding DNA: TGCGCCAGCAGTTTACTAACGGGGAGCAATCAGCCCCAGCATTTT. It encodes CASSLLTGSNQPQHF.

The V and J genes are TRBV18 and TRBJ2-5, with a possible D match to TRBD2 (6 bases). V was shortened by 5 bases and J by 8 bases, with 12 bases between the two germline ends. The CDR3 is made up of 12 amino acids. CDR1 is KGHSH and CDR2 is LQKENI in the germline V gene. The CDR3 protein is CASSTGTLTQYF. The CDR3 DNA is TGTGCCAGCTCAACCGGGACTCTTACCCAGTACTTC.

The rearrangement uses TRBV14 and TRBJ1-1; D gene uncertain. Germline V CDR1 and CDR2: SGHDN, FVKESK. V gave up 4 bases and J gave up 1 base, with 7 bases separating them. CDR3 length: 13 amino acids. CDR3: CASSLHRNTEAFF. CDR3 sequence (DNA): TGTGCCAGCAGCCTCCACCGGAACACTGAAGCTTTCTTT.

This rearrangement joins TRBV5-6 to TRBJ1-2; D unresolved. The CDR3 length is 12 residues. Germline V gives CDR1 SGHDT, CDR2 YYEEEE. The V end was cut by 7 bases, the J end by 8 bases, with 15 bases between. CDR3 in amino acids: CASSLGVRGYTF. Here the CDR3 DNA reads TGTGCCAGCTCCCTTGGGGTCCGAGGCTACACCTTC. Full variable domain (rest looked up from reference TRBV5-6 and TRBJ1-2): DAGVTQSPTHLIKTRGQQVTLRCSPKSGHDTVSWYQQALGQGPQFIFQYYEEEERQRGNFPDRFSGHQFPNYSSELNVNALLLGDSALYLCASSLGVRGYTFGSGTRLTVV.

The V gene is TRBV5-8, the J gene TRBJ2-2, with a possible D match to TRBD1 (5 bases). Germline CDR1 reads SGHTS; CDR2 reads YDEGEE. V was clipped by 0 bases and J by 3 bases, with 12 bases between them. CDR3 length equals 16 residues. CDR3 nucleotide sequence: TGTGCCAGCAGCTTGGTAGGGGTGGTTTACACCGGGGAGCTGTTTTTT. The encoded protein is CASSLVGVVYTGELFF.

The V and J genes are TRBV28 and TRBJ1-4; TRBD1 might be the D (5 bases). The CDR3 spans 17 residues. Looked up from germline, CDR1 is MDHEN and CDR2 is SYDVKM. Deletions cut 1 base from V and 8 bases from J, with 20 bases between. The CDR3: CASSLLGTGREREKLFF. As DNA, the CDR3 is TGTGCCAGCAGTTTATTAGGGACGGGCAGGGAGAGAGAAAAACTGTTTTTT.

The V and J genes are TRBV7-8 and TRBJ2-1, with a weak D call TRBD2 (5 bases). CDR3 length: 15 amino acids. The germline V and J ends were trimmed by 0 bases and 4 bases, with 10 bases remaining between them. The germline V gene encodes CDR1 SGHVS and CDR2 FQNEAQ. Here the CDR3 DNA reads TGTGCCAGCAGCTTAGCGGGAGTGGGTTACAATGAGCAGTTCTTC. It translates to CASSLAGVGYNEQFF.

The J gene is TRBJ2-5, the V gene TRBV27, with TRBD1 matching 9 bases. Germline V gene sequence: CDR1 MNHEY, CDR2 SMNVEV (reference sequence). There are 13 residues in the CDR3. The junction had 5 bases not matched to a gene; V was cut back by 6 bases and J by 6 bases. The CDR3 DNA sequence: TGTGCCAGCAGGGGGACAGGGATGCAGACCCAGTACTTC. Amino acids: CASRGTGMQTQYF.

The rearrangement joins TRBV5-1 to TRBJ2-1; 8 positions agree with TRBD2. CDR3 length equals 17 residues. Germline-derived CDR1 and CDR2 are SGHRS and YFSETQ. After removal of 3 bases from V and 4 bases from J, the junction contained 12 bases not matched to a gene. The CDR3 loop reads CASSSNYLSGDYNEQFF. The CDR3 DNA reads TGCGCCAGCAGCTCGAATTATCTTAGCGGGGATTACAATGAGCAGTTCTTC.

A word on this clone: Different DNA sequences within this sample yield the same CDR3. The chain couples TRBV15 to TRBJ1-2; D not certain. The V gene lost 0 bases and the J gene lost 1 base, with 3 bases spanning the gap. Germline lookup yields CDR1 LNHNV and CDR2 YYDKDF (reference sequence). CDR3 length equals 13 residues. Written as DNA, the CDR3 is TGTGCCACCAGCAGAGATCTTAACTATGGCTACACCTTC. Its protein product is CATSRDLNYGYTF.

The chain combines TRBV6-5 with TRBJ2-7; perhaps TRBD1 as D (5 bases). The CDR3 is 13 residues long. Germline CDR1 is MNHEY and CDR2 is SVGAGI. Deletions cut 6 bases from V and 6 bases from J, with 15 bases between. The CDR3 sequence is CASRPEGASEQYF. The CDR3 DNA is TGTGCCAGCAGGCCCGAAGGGGCATCCGAGCAGTACTTC.

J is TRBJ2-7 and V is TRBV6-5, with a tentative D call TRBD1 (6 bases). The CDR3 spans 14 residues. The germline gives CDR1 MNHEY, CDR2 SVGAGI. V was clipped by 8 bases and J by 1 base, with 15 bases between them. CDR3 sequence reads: CASRRGTLSYEQYF. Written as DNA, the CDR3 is TGTGCCAGCCGAAGGGGGACACTTTCCTACGAGCAGTACTTC.

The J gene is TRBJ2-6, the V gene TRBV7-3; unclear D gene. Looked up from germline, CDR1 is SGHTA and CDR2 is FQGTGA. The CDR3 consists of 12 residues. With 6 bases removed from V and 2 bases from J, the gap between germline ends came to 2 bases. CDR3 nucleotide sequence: TGTGCCAGCAGTACTGGGGCCAACGTCCTGACTTTC. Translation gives CASSTGANVLTF.